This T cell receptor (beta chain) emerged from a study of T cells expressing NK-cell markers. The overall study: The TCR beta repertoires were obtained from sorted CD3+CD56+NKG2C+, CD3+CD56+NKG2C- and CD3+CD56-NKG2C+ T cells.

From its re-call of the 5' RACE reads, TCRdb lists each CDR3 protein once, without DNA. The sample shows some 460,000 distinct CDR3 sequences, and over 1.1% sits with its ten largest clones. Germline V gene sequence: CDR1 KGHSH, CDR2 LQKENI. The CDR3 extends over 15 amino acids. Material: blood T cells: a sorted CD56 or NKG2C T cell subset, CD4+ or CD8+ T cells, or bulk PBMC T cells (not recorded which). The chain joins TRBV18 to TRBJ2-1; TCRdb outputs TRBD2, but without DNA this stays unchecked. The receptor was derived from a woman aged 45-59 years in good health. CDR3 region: CASSSGTRFDNEQFF.